Ten or more counts support the clone carrying this T cell receptor (beta chain). TCR beta CDR3 regions were amplified from RNA transcripts. The HTBI primer set was used in a first-round RT-PCR of the TCR CDR3. TCRdb redid the calling of the multiplex PCR reads with MiXCR, one entry per CDR3 protein. The sample lists 360,000 or so distinct CDR3 sequences; over 15% were seen once. The CDR3 runs 17 residues. V was shortened by 4 bases and J by 1 base, with 20 bases between the two germline ends. In germline, CDR1 is SGDLS, CDR2 YYNGEE. The data were obtained in a study of T cells in Graves' hyperthyroidism and ophthalmopathy. A roughly 9.3 ml volume of fresh peripheral blood provided the PBMCs.

The receptor's source is a woman under 30 with Graves' hyperthyroidism. Sequencing was performed on blood. The chain recombines TRBV9 with TRBJ1-1; tentative D call: TRBD1 (5 bases). DNA of the CDR3: TGTGCCAGCAGCCCCTTTGAGAAGGGGCGACGGAACACTGAAGCTTTCTTT. It specifies CASSPFEKGRRNTEAFF.